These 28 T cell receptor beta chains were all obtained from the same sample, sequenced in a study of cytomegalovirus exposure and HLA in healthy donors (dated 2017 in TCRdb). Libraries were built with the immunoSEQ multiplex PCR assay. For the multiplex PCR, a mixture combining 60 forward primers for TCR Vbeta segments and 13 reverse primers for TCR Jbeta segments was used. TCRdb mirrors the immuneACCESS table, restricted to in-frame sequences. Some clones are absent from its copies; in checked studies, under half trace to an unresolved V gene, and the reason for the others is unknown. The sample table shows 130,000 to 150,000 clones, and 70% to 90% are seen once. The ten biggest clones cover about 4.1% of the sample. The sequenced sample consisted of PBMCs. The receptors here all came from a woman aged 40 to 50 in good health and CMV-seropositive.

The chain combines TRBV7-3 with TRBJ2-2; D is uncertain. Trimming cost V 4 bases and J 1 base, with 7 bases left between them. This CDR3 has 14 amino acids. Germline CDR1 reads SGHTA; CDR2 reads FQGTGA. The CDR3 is CASSSRGNTGELFF. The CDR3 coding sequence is TGTGCCAGCAGCTCTAGAGGGAACACCGGGGAGCTGTTTTTT.

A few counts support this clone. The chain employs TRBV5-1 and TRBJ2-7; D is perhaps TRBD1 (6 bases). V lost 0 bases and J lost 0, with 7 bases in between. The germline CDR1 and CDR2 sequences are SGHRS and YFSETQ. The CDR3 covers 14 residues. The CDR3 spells CASSLEGDSYEQYF. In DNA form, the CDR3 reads TGCGCCAGCAGCTTGGAGGGGGACTCCTACGAGCAGTACTTC.

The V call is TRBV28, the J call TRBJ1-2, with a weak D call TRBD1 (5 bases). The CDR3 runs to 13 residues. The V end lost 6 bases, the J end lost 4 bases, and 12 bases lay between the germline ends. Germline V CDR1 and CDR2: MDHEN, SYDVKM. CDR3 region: CASRRLGPYGYTF. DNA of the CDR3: TGTGCCAGCAGAAGGCTGGGGCCCTATGGCTACACCTTC.

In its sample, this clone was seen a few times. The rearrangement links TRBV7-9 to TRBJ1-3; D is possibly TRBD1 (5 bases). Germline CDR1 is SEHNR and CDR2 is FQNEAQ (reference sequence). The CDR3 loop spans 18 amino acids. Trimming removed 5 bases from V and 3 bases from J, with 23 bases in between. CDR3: CASSPTEKTFLRGNTIYF. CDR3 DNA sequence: TGTGCCAGCAGCCCGACAGAGAAAACGTTTCTTCGTGGAAACACCATATATTTT. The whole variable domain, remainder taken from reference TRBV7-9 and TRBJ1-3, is DTGVSQNPRHKITKRGQNVTFRCDPISEHNRLYWYRQTLGQGPEFLTYFQNEAQLEKSRLLSDRFSAERPKGSFSTLEIQRTEQGDSAMYLCASSPTEKTFLRGNTIYFGEGSWLTVV.

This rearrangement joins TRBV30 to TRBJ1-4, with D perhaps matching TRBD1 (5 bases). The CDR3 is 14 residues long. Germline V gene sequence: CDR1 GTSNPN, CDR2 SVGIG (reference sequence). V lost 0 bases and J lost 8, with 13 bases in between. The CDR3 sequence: CAWSVGGEGEKLFF. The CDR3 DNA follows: TGTGCCTGGAGTGTTGGGGGGGAAGGCGAAAAACTGTTTTTT.

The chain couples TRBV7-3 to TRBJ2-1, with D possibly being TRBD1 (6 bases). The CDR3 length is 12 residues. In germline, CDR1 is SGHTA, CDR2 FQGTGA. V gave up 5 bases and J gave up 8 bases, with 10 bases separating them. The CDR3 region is CASSHGGHEQFF. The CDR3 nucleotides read TGTGCCAGCAGCCATGGGGGCCATGAGCAGTTCTTC.

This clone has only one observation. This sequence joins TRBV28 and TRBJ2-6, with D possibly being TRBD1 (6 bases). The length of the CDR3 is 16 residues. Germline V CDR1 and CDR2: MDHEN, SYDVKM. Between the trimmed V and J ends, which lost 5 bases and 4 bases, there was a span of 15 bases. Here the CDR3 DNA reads TGTGCCAGCAGTAAACAGACAGGAAGGGGGGCCAACGTCCTGACTTTC. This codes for CASSKQTGRGANVLTF.

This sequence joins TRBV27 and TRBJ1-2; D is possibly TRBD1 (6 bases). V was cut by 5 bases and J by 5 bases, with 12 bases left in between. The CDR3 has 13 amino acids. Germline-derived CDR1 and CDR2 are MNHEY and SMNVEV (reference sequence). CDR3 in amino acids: CASSTGTAYGYTF. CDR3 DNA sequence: TGTGCCAGCAGTACAGGGACGGCATATGGCTACACCTTC.

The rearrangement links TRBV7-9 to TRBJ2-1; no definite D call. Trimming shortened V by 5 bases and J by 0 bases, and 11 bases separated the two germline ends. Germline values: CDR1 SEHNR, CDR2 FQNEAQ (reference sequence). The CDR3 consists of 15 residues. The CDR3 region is CASSLLPVSYNEQFF. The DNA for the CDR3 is TGTGCCAGCAGCCTACTACCAGTCTCCTACAATGAGCAGTTCTTC.

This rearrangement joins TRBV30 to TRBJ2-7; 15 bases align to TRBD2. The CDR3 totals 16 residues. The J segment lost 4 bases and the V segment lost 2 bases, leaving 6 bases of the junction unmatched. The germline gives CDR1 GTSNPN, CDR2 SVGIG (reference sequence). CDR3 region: CAWSPLGTSGRYEQYF. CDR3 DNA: TGTGCCTGGAGTCCACTGGGGACTAGCGGGAGGTACGAGCAGTACTTC.

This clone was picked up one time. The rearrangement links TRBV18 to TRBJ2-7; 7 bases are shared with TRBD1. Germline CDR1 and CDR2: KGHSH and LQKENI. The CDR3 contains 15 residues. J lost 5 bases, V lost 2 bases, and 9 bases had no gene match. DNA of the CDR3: TGTGCCAGCTCACCAGATGGGGCAGGGGGTGACGAGCAGTACTTC. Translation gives CASSPDGAGGDEQYF.

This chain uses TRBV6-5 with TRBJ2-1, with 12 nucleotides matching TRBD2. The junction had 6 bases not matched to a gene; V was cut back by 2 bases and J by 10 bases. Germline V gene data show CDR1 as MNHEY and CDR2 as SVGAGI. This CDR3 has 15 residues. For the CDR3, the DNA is TGTGCCAGCAGTTACACCCTAGCGGGAGGGAGGGAGCAGTTCTTC. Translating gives CASSYTLAGGREQFF.

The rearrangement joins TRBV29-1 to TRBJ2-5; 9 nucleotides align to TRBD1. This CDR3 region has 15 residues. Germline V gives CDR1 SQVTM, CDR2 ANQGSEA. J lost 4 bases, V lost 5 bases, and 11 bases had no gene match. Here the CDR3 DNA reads TGCAGCGTTCAGCGGACCGGGACAGGGACAGAGACCCAGTACTTC. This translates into CSVQRTGTGTETQYF.

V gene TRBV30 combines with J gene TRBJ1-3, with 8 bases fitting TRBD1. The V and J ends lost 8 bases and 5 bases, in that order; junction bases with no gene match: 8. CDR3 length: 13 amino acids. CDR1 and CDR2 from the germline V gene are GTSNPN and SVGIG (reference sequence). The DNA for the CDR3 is TGTGCCCAGACAGGGGTTACAAGAAACACCATATATTTT. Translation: CAQTGVTRNTIYF.

CDR3: CASSLQGPGTIYF. DNA for the CDR3: TGTGCCAGCAGCTTACAGGGTCCGGGCACCATATATTTT. The J gene is TRBJ1-3, the V gene TRBV13, with D perhaps matching TRBD1 (5 bases). Trimming left V 2 bases short and J 9 bases short, with 11 bases between. Germline lookup yields CDR1 PRHDT and CDR2 FYEKMQ (reference sequence). The CDR3 is 13 residues long.

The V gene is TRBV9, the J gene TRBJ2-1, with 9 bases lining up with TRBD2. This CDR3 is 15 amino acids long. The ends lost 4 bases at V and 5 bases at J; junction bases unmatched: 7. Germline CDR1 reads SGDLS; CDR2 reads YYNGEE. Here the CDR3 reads CASSTSSGANNEQFF. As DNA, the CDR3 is TGTGCCAGCAGCACCTCTAGCGGGGCAAACAATGAGCAGTTCTTC.

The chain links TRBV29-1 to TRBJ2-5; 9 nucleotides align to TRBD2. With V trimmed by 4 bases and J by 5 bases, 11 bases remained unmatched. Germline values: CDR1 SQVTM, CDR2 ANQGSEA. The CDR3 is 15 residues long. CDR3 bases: TGCAGCGTTGCCCGAGGGGCGGGAGGGTTGGAGACCCAGTACTTC. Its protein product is CSVARGAGGLETQYF.

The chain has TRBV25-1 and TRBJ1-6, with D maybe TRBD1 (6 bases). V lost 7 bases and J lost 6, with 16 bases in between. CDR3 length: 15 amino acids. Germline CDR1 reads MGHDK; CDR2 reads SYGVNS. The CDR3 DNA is TGTGCCAGCAAAGGGGGGTCGGGAGGTAATTCACCCCTCCACTTT. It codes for CASKGGSGGNSPLHF.

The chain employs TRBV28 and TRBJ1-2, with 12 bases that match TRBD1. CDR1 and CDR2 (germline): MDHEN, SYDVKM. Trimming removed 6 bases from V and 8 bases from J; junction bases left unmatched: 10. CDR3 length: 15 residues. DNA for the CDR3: TGTGCCAGCAGAACTCGGGGACAGGGGGCAGGGGGCTACACCTTC. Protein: CASRTRGQGAGGYTF.

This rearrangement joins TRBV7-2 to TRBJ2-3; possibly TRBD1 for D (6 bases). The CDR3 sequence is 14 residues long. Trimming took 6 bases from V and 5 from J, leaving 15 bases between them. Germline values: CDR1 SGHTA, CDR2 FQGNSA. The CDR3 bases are TGTGCCAGCAGTTATCAAACAGGGAAAGATACGCAGTATTTT. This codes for CASSYQTGKDTQYF. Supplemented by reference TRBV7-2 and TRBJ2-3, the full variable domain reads GAGVSQSPSNKVTEKGKDVELRCDPISGHTALYWYRQSLGQGLEFLIYFQGNSAPDKSGLPSDRFSAERTGGSVSTLTIQRTQQEDSAVYLCASSYQTGKDTQYFGPGTRLTVL.

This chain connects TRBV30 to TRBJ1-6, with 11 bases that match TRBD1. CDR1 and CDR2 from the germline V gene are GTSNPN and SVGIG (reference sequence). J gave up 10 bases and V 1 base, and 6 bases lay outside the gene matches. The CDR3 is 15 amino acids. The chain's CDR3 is CAWSDGQGARSPLHF. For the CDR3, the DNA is TGTGCCTGGAGTGACGGACAGGGGGCGCGATCACCCCTCCACTTT.

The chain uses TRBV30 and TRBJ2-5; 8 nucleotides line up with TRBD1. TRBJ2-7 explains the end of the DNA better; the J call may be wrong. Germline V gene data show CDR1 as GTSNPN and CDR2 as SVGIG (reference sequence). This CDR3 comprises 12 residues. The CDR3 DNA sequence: TGTGCCTGGATCGGACAGGGCTACGAGCAGTACTTC. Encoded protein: CAWIGQGYEQYF.

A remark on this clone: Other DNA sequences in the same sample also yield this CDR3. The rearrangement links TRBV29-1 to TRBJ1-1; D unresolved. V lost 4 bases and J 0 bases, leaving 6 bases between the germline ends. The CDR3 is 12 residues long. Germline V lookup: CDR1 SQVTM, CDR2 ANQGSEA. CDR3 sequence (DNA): TGCAGCGTTGGGCAGGTGAACACTGAAGCTTTCTTT. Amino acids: CSVGQVNTEAFF.

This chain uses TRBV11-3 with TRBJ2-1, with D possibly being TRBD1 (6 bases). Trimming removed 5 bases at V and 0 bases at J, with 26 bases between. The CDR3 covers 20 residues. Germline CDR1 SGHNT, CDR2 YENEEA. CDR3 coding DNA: TGTGCCAGCAGCCCAGGGTGGACAGCTAACCCTCCTACCTCCTACAATGAGCAGTTCTTC. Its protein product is CASSPGWTANPPTSYNEQFF.

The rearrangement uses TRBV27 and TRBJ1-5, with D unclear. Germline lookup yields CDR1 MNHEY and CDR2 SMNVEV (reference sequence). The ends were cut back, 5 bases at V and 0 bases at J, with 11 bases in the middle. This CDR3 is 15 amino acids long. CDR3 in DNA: TGTGCCAGCAGTCTCTACGCGGTTAGCAATCAGCCCCAGCATTTT. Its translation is CASSLYAVSNQPQHF.

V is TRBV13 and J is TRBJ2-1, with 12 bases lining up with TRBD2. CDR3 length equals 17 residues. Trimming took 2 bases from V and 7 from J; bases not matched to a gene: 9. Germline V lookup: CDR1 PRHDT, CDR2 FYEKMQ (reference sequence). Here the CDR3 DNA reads TGTGCCAGCAGCTTAAGACGACTAGCGGGAGTAACGAATGAGCAGTTCTTC. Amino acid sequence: CASSLRRLAGVTNEQFF.

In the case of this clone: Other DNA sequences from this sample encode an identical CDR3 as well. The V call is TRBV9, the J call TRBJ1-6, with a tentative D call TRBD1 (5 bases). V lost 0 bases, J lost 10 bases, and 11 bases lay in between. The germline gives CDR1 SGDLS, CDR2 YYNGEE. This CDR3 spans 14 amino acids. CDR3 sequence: CASSVGGFDSPLHF. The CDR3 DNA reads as TGTGCCAGCAGCGTAGGGGGCTTTGACTCACCCCTCCACTTT.

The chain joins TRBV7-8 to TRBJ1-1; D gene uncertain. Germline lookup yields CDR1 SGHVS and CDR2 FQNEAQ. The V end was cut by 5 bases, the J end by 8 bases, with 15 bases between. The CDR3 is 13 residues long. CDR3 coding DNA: TGTGCCAGCAGCCGTGGGCGGGCTTTCGAAGCTTTCTTT. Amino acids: CASSRGRAFEAFF.